This T cell receptor beta chain is from a study of T cell repertoires in aging, cancer and after chemotherapy. Per germline, CDR1 MRHNA and CDR2 SNTAGT. The CDR3 spans 13 residues. The V gene lost 6 bases and the J gene lost 1 base, with 6 bases spanning the gap. The template was genomic DNA from peripheral blood, not RNA. This clonotype was seen a handful of times. What it recognizes is unknown. Findings and limits, study-wide: These repertoire data do not allow conclusions about immunological memory after chemotherapy.

Rearranged V-D-J TRB sequences were amplified with a mixed TRB-A/B primer pool. TCRdb used MiXCR to reprocess the multiplex PCR reads, holding one entry per CDR3 protein. The profile covers 2,500 to 3,500 distinct CDR3 sequences, with approximately 23% appearing a single time and about 5.5% taken by the ten largest. V is TRBV6-4 and J is TRBJ2-2; a weak D match, TRBD1 (5 bases). This receptor was taken from a human donor with a solid tumor. The sequencing sample was made of blood. The CDR3 DNA sequence: TGTGCCAGCAGCGGACAGAACACCGGGGAGCTGTTTTTT. It codes for CASSGQNTGELFF.